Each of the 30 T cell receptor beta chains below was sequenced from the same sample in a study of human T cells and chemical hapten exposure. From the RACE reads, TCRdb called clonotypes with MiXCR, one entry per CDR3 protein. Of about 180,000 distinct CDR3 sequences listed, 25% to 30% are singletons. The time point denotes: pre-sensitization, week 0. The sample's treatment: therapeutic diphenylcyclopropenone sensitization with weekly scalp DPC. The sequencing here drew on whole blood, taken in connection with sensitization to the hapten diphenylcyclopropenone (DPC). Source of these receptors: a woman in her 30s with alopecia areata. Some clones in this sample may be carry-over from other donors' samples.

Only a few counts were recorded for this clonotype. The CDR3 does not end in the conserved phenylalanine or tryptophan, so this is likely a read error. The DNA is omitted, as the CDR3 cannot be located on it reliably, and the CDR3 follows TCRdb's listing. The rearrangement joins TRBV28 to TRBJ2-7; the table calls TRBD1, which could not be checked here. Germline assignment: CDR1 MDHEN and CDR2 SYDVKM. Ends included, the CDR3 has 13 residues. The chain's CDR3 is CASSPGGQFSTIL.

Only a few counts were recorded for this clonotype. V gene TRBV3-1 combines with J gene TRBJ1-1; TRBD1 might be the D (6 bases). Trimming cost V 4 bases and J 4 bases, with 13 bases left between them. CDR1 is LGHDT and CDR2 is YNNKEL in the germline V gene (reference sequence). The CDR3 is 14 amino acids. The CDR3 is CASSLKGGATEAFF. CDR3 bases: TGTGCCAGCAGCCTAAAGGGGGGAGCCACTGAAGCTTTCTTT.

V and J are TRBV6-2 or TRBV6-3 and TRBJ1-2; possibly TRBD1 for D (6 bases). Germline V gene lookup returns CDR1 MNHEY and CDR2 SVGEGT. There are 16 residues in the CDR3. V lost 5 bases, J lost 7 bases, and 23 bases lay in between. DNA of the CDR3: TGTGCCAGCAGTCAGGCCGGGGGGCCTTTCCTGACTGGCTACACCTTC. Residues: CASSQAGGPFLTGYTF.

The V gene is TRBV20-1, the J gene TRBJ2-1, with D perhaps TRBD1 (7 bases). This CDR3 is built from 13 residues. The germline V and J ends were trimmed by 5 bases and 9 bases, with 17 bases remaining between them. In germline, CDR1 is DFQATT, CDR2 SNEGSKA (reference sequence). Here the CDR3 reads CSAARQGGTEQFF. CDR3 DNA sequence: TGCAGTGCTGCCCGACAGGGAGGCACTGAGCAGTTCTTC.

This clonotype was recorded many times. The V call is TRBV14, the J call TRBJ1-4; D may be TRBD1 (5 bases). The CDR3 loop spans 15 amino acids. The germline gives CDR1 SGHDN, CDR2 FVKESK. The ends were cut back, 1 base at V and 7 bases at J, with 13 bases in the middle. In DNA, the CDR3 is TGTGCCAGCAGCCAAGTAACTGGGGCGGCTGAAAAACTGTTTTTT. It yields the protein CASSQVTGAAEKLFF. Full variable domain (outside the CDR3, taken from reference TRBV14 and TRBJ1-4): EAGVTQFPSHSVIEKGQTVTLRCDPISGHDNLYWYRRVMGKEIKFLLHFVKESKQDESGMPNNRFLAERTGGTYSTLKVQPAELEDSGVYFCASSQVTGAAEKLFFGSGTQLSVL.

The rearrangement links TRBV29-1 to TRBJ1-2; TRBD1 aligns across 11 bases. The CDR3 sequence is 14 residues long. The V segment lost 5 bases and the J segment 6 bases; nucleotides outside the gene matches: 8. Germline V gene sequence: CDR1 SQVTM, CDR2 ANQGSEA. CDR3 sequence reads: CSVTFWDRGNGYTF. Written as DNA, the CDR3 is TGCAGCGTTACCTTTTGGGACAGGGGGAATGGCTACACCTTC.

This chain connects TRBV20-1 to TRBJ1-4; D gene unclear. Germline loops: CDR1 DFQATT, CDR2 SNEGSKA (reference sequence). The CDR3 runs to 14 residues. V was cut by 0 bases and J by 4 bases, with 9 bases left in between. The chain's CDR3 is CSARDSSDNEKLFF. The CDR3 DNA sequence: TGCAGTGCTAGAGACAGCTCCGATAATGAAAAACTGTTTTTT.

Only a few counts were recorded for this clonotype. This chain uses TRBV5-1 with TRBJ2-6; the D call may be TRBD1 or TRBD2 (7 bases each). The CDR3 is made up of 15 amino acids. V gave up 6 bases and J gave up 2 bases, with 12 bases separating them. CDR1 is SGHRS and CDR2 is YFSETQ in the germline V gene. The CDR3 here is CASTRGGTGANVLTF. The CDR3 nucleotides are TGCGCCAGCACCAGGGGGGGCACTGGGGCCAACGTCCTGACTTTC.

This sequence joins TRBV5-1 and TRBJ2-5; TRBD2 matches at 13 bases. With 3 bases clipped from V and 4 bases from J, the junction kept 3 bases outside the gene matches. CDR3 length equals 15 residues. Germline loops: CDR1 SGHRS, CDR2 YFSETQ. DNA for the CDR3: TGCGCCAGCAGCTCGGGGACTAGCGGGATAGAGACCCAGTACTTC. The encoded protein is CASSSGTSGIETQYF.

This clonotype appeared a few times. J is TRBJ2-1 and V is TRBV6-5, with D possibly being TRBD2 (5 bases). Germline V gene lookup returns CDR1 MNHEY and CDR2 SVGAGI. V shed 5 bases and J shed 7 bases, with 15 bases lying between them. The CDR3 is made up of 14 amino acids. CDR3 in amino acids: CASSIKGRTNEQFF. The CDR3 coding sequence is TGTGCCAGCAGTATTAAAGGAAGGACTAATGAGCAGTTCTTC.

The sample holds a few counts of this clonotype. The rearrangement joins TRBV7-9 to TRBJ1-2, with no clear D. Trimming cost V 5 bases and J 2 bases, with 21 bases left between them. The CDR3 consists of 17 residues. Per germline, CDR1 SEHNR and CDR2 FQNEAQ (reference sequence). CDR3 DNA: TGTGCCAGCAGCCCCCCTCAACTGGACGGAATCAACTATGGCTACACCTTC. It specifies CASSPPQLDGINYGYTF. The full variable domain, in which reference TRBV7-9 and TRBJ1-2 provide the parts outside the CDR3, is DTGVSQNPRHKITKRGQNVTFRCDPISEHNRLYWYRQTLGQGPEFLTYFQNEAQLEKSRLLSDRFSAERPKGSFSTLEIQRTEQGDSAMYLCASSPPQLDGINYGYTFGSGTRLTVV.

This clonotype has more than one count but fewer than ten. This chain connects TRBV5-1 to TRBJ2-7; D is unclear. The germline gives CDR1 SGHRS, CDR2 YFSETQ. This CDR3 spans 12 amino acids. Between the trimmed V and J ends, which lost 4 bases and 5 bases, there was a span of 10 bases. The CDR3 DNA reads TGCGCCAGCAGCCCGGACCTGGACGAGCAGTACTTC. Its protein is CASSPDLDEQYF.

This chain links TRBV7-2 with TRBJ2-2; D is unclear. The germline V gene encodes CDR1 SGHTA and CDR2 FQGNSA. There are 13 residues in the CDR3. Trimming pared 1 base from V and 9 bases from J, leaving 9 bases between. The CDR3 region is CASSLGVSRELFF. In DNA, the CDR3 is TGTGCCAGCAGCTTAGGAGTCTCTCGGGAGCTGTTTTTT. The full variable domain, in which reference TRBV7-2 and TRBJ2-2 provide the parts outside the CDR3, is GAGVSQSPSNKVTEKGKDVELRCDPISGHTALYWYRQSLGQGLEFLIYFQGNSAPDKSGLPSDRFSAERTGGSVSTLTIQRTQQEDSAVYLCASSLGVSRELFFGEGSRLTVL.

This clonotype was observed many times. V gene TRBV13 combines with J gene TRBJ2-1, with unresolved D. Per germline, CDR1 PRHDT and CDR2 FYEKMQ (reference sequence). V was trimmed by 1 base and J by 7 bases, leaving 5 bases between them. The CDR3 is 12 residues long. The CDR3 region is CASSLVGNEQFF. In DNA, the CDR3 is TGTGCCAGCAGCTTAGTCGGTAATGAGCAGTTCTTC.

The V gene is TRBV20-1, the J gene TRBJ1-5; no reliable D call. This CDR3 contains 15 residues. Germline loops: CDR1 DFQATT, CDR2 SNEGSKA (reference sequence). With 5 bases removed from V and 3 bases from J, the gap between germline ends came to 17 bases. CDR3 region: CSARKILGNNQPQHF. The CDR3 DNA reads TGCAGTGCTCGAAAGATATTAGGAAACAATCAGCCCCAGCATTTT.

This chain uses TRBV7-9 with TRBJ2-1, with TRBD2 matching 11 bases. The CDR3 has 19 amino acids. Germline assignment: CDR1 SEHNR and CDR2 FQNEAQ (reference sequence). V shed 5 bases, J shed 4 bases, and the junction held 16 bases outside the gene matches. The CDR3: CASSILGAPSGRRYNEQFF. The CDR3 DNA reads TGTGCCAGCAGCATCCTAGGGGCTCCTAGCGGGAGGAGATACAATGAGCAGTTCTTC. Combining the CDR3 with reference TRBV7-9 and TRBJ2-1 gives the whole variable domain DTGVSQNPRHKITKRGQNVTFRCDPISEHNRLYWYRQTLGQGPEFLTYFQNEAQLEKSRLLSDRFSAERPKGSFSTLEIQRTEQGDSAMYLCASSILGAPSGRRYNEQFFGPGTRLTVL.

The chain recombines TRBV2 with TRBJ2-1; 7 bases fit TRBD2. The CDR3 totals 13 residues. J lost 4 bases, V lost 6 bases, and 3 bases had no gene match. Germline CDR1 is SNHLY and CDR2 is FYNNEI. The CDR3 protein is CASSPGGYNEQFF. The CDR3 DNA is TGTGCCAGCAGCCCCGGGGGGTACAATGAGCAGTTCTTC.

CDR3 bases: TGTGCCAGCAGCTCTCGGGGAGACGTGGGCTATGGCTACACCTTC. It is translated as CASSSRGDVGYGYTF. The chain uses TRBV7-2 and TRBJ1-2; D call uncertain. Between the trimmed V and J ends, which lost 4 bases and 4 bases, there was a span of 16 bases. The CDR3 is 15 residues long. Germline V gene lookup returns CDR1 SGHTA and CDR2 FQGNSA.

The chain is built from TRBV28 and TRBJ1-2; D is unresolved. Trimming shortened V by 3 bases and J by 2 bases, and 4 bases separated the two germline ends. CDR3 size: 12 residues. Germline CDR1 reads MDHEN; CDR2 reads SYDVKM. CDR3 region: CASSLGNYGYTF. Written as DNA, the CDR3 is TGTGCCAGCAGTTTGGGGAACTATGGCTACACCTTC.

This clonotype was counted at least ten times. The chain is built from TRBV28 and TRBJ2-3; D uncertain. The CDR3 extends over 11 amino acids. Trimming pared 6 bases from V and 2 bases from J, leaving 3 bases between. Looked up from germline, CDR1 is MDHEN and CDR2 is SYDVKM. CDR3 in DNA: TGTGCCAGCAGCCTCACAGATACGCAGTATTTT. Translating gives CASSLTDTQYF.

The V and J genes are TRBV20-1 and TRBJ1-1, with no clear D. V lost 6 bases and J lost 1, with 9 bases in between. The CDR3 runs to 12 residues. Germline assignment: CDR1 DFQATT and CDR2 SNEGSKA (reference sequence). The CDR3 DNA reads TGCAGTGCCGGACCTCCGAACACTGAAGCTTTCTTT. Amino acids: CSAGPPNTEAFF.

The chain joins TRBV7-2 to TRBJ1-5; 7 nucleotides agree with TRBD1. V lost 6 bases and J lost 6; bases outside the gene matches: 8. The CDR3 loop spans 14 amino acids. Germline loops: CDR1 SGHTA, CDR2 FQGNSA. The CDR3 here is CASRASGGGQPQHF. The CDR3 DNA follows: TGTGCCAGCAGGGCGTCAGGGGGAGGTCAGCCCCAGCATTTT.

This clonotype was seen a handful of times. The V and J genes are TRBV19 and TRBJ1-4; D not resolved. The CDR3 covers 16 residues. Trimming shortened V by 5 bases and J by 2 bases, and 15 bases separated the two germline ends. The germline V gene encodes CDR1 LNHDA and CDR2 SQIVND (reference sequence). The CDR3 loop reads CASSLTRSGTNEKLFF. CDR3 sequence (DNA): TGTGCCAGTAGTCTGACGAGGAGTGGGACTAATGAAAAACTGTTTTTT.

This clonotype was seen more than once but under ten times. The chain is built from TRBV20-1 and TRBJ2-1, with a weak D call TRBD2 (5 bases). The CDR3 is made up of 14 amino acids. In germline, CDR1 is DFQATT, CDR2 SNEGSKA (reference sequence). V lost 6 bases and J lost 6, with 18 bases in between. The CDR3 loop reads CSAGGQPPSNEQFF. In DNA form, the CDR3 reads TGCAGTGCCGGAGGCCAGCCCCCAAGCAATGAGCAGTTCTTC.

CDR3 amino acids: CASSSTRILNTEAFF. CDR3 coding DNA: TGTGCCAGCAGTTCCACGCGGATATTGAACACTGAAGCTTTCTTT. This chain uses TRBV28 with TRBJ1-1; D remains ambiguous. Trimming took 4 bases from V and 0 from J, leaving 12 bases between them. Germline V gives CDR1 MDHEN, CDR2 SYDVKM. The CDR3 sequence is 15 residues long.

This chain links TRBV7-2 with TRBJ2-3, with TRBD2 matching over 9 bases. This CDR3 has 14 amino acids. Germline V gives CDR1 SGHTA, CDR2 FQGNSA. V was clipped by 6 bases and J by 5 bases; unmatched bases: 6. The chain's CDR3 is CASSRGGALDTQYF. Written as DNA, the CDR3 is TGTGCCAGCAGTCGCGGGGGGGCCCTAGATACGCAGTATTTT.

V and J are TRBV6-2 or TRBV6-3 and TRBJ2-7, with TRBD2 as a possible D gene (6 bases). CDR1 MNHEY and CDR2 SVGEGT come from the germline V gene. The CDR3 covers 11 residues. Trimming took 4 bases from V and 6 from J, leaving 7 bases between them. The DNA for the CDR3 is TGTGCCAGCAGTTCTAGCGCCGAGCAGTACTTC. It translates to CASSSSAEQYF.

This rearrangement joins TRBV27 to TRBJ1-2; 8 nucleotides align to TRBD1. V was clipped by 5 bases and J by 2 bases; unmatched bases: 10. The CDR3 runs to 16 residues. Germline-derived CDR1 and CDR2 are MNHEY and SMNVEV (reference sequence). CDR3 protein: CASSPTSQGGNYGYTF. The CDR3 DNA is TGTGCCAGCAGTCCAACATCACAGGGGGGCAACTATGGCTACACCTTC.

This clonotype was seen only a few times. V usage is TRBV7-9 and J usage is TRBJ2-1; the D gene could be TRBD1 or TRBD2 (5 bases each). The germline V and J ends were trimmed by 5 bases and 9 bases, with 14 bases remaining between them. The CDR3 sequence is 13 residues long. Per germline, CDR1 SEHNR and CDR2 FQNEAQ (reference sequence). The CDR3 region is CASSRLGTAEQFF. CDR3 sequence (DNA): TGTGCCAGCAGCCGGCTGGGGACGGCTGAGCAGTTCTTC.

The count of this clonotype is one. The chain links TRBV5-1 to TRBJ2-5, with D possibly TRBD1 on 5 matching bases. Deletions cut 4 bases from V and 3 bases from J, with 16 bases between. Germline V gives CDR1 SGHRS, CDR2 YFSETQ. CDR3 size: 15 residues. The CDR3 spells CASSVTVGRKETQYF. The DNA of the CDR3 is TGCGCCAGCAGCGTCACGGTGGGGCGAAAAGAGACCCAGTACTTC.